Shown below are 29 T cell receptor beta chains from a single sample sequenced in a study of cytomegalovirus exposure and HLA in healthy donors. PCR amplification relied on 60 Vbeta primers (plus 13 Jbeta primers). The assay was immunoSEQ multiplex PCR, and TCRdb's table has in-frame clones only and misses some. Of about 130,000 clones in the sample, about 79% were seen once. The specimen was PBMCs. The source is a man aged 50 to 60 in good health and CMV-seronegative.

The chain recombines TRBV2 with TRBJ1-1; D possibly corresponds to TRBD1 (5 bases). This CDR3 spans 13 amino acids. Germline V gene lookup returns CDR1 SNHLY and CDR2 FYNNEI. V lost 7 bases to trimming and J lost 4 bases, with 13 bases between them. This chain's CDR3 is CASTQGVGTEAFF. As DNA, the CDR3 is TGTGCCAGCACACAAGGGGTTGGCACTGAAGCTTTCTTT.

The sample holds one count of this clone. The chain employs TRBV6-1 and TRBJ2-7, with TRBD2 matching over 10 bases. In germline, CDR1 is MNHNS, CDR2 SASEGT. V gave up 6 bases and J gave up 1 base; unmatched junction bases: 6. There are 15 residues in the CDR3. The CDR3 nucleotides read TGTGCCAGCAGGGGGACTAGCGCACGATCCTACGAGCAGTACTTC. This encodes CASRGTSARSYEQYF.

The V and J genes are TRBV30 and TRBJ1-2; the D is unclear. The CDR3 sequence is 12 residues long. The V gene lost 4 bases and the J gene lost 8 bases, with 14 bases spanning the gap. Germline V gene sequence: CDR1 GTSNPN, CDR2 SVGIG (reference sequence). CDR3 in amino acids: CAWTHLQEGYTF. Written as DNA, the CDR3 is TGTGCCTGGACCCACCTTCAAGAGGGCTACACCTTC.

The chain combines TRBV19 with TRBJ1-5; 8 bases match TRBD1. This CDR3 spans 16 amino acids. V was clipped by 3 bases and J by 3 bases; unmatched bases: 7. The germline V gene encodes CDR1 LNHDA and CDR2 SQIVND (reference sequence). Here the CDR3 DNA reads TGTGCCAGTAGTATTTCGGGACAGGCTTACAATCAGCCCCAGCATTTT. Its translation is CASSISGQAYNQPQHF.

This clone was seen only once. V and J are TRBV29-1 and TRBJ2-6, with D unclear. The CDR3 consists of 15 residues. Trimming took 6 bases from V and 7 from J, leaving 19 bases between them. The germline CDR1 and CDR2 sequences are SQVTM and ANQGSEA. Here the CDR3 reads CSVSFPYNQANVLTF. The CDR3 coding sequence is TGCAGCGTCTCATTCCCATACAATCAAGCCAACGTCCTGACTTTC. The full variable domain, with the rest looked up from reference TRBV29-1 and TRBJ2-6, is SAVISQKPSRDICQRGTSLTIQCQVDSQVTMMFWYRQQPGQSLTLIATANQGSEATYESGFVIDKFPISRPNLTFSTLTVSNMSPEDSSIYLCSVSFPYNQANVLTFGAGSRLTVL.

This clone has only one observation. V and J are TRBV10-3 and TRBJ2-5; TRBD1 might be the D (6 bases). Germline values: CDR1 ENHRY, CDR2 SYGVKD. V lost 11 bases, J lost 0 bases, and 13 bases lay in between. This CDR3 comprises 13 residues. CDR3 DNA: TGTGCCCCGACAGGACCTGACCAAGAGACCCAGTACTTC. Translation: CAPTGPDQETQYF.

The chain employs TRBV15 and TRBJ1-2; D is ambiguous. This CDR3 spans 18 amino acids. V lost 6 bases and J 2 bases, leaving 25 bases between the germline ends. The V gene's germline CDR1 is LNHNV and CDR2 YYDKDF (reference sequence). As DNA, the CDR3 is TGTGCCACCAGAGAGGACCTAGCGCCCGGTGGAAAGAACTATGGCTACACCTTC. Residues: CATREDLAPGGKNYGYTF.

The chain uses TRBV5-5 and TRBJ2-5; D not resolved. This CDR3 region has 14 residues. The V gene lost 1 base and the J gene lost 5 bases, with 12 bases spanning the gap. Germline V gives CDR1 SGHKS, CDR2 YYEKEE (reference sequence). The CDR3 sequence is CASSLTPPVETQYF. The CDR3 region has the DNA TGTGCCAGCAGCTTGACTCCTCCGGTGGAGACCCAGTACTTC.

The rearrangement uses TRBV7-9 and TRBJ2-3; 8 positions agree with TRBD2. The trim removed 7 bases at V and 6 bases at J, leaving 9 bases unmatched. This CDR3 region has 14 residues. The germline CDR1 and CDR2 sequences are SEHNR and FQNEAQ (reference sequence). CDR3 DNA: TGTGCCAGCAAAGAAGCGGGGGTAACGGATACGCAGTATTTT. Protein: CASKEAGVTDTQYF.

The chain uses TRBV5-6 and TRBJ1-4; TRBD1 matches 7 bases. J lost 4 bases, V lost 4 bases, and 4 bases had no gene match. Germline V gene sequence: CDR1 SGHDT, CDR2 YYEEEE. CDR3 length: 14 residues. This chain's CDR3 is CASSPGQINEKLFF. DNA for the CDR3: TGTGCCAGCAGCCCGGGACAGATTAATGAAAAACTGTTTTTT. Looking up the rest from reference TRBV5-6 and TRBJ1-4 gives the full variable domain: DAGVTQSPTHLIKTRGQQVTLRCSPKSGHDTVSWYQQALGQGPQFIFQYYEEEERQRGNFPDRFSGHQFPNYSSELNVNALLLGDSALYLCASSPGQINEKLFFGSGTQLSVL.

The chain recombines TRBV9 with TRBJ2-3; 9 bases map to TRBD2. The CDR3 spans 19 residues. Germline loops: CDR1 SGDLS, CDR2 YYNGEE. Germline trimming cut 0 bases from V and 1 base from J; bases unmatched to any gene: 12. CDR3: CASSVGGGGAVLRTDTQYF. The CDR3 region has the DNA TGTGCCAGCAGCGTAGGGGGCGGGGGGGCGGTCCTACGCACAGATACGCAGTATTTT.

The chain is built from TRBV6-1 and TRBJ1-5, with D perhaps matching TRBD1 (6 bases). CDR3 length: 13 residues. CDR1 MNHNS and CDR2 SASEGT come from the germline V gene. The germline V and J ends were trimmed by 4 bases and 3 bases, with 7 bases remaining between them. This CDR3 is CASSGQDNQPQHF. In DNA, the CDR3 is TGTGCCAGCAGTGGACAGGACAATCAGCCCCAGCATTTT.

The J gene is TRBJ2-5, the V gene TRBV25-1, with 8 bases that match TRBD2. The CDR3 is 14 amino acids. Per the germline V gene, CDR1 is MGHDK and CDR2 is SYGVNS. The ends lost 4 bases at V and 5 bases at J; junction bases unmatched: 6. The CDR3 is CASSGVAGYETQYF. The CDR3 DNA sequence: TGTGCCAGCAGTGGGGTAGCGGGGTATGAGACCCAGTACTTC.

The chain couples TRBV11-2 to TRBJ2-5; possibly TRBD1 for D (6 bases). V was cut by 1 base and J by 4 bases, with 13 bases left in between. This CDR3 comprises 15 residues. Germline V gives CDR1 SGHAT, CDR2 FQNNGV. The CDR3 DNA sequence: TGTGCCAGCAGCTTAGCCCCAACAGGGACAGAGACCCAGTACTTC. This translates into CASSLAPTGTETQYF.

CDR3 in DNA: TGTGCCAGCAGTTTCACAGGGGGGACGCAGTATTTT. Amino acid sequence: CASSFTGGTQYF. The chain uses TRBV6-5 and TRBJ2-3; 8 nucleotides agree with TRBD1. V lost 4 bases, J lost 9 bases, and 3 bases stayed unmatched. CDR1 is MNHEY and CDR2 is SVGAGI in the germline V gene. There are 12 residues in the CDR3.

On this clone itself: A junction end diverges from the germline sequence, so it may reflect a read error. The chain has TRBV7-7 and TRBJ2-3; the D gene is possibly TRBD2 (7 bases). The CDR3 sequence is 15 residues long. The germline V gene encodes CDR1 SSHAT and CDR2 FNYEAQ (reference sequence). CDR3 protein: CASSPWGGRTDTQYF. CDR3 sequence (DNA): TGTGCTAGCAGCCCATGGGGGGGGCGAACAGATACGCAGTATTTT.

The J gene is TRBJ2-7, the V gene TRBV29-1; the D gene is possibly TRBD1 (6 bases). This CDR3 comprises 13 residues. Germline V gives CDR1 SQVTM, CDR2 ANQGSEA. CDR3 loop: CTLLSGETYEQYF. DNA of the CDR3: TGCACCCTCCTTTCAGGGGAAACCTACGAGCAGTACTTC.

The gene calls are TRBV2 and TRBJ1-4; 8 nucleotides match TRBD1. CDR1 is SNHLY and CDR2 is FYNNEI in the germline V gene. Trimming took 4 bases from V and 12 from J; bases not matched to a gene: 7. There are 13 residues in the CDR3. In nucleotides, the CDR3 is TGTGCCAGCAGTGTACAGGGGGTTGGGGAACTGTTTTTT. Translation gives CASSVQGVGELFF.

V usage is TRBV5-4 and J usage is TRBJ1-1; 7 bases map to TRBD1. CDR3 size: 15 residues. Trimming removed 0 bases from V and 4 bases from J; junction bases left unmatched: 6. Germline V gene data show CDR1 as SGHNT and CDR2 as YYREEE (reference sequence). CDR3 bases: TGTGCCAGCAGCTTGGCAGGGACAGACGGCACTGAAGCTTTCTTT. Translated, it gives CASSLAGTDGTEAFF.

The gene calls are TRBV5-1 and TRBJ2-1, with D maybe TRBD2 (5 bases). This CDR3 comprises 14 residues. V lost 2 bases and J 4 bases, leaving 10 bases between the germline ends. Germline V gene data show CDR1 as SGHRS and CDR2 as YFSETQ. The DNA of the CDR3 is TGCGCCAGCAGCTTCCCGGACTCTTACAATGAGCAGTTCTTC. This translates into CASSFPDSYNEQFF.

This clone was counted between two and nine times. The chain carries TRBV5-6 and TRBJ2-1; 7 bases match TRBD2. The germline gives CDR1 SGHDT, CDR2 YYEEEE. The CDR3 consists of 15 residues. With 0 bases clipped from V and 5 bases from J, the junction kept 5 bases outside the gene matches. The CDR3 coding sequence is TGTGCCAGCAGCTTGGGGCGGGGGTCCAACAATGAGCAGTTCTTC. It specifies CASSLGRGSNNEQFF. Full variable domain (remainder filled in from reference TRBV5-6 and TRBJ2-1): DAGVTQSPTHLIKTRGQQVTLRCSPKSGHDTVSWYQQALGQGPQFIFQYYEEEERQRGNFPDRFSGHQFPNYSSELNVNALLLGDSALYLCASSLGRGSNNEQFFGPGTRLTVL.

V and J are TRBV19 and TRBJ2-7; TRBD2 matches 11 bases. CDR3 size: 17 residues. CDR1 and CDR2 from the germline V gene are LNHDA and SQIVND (reference sequence). With 6 bases clipped from V and 9 bases from J, the junction kept 19 bases outside the gene matches. The CDR3 region is CASSPRKTSGDIIGQYF. In DNA, the CDR3 is TGTGCCAGTAGCCCCCGAAAGACTAGCGGGGACATTATCGGGCAGTACTTC.

The CDR3 sequence: CASSELQGGRGNEQFF. CDR3 nucleotide sequence: TGTGCCAGCAGTGAACTACAGGGCGGAAGGGGCAATGAGCAGTTCTTC. The chain couples TRBV6-1 to TRBJ2-1, with D tentatively TRBD1 (6 bases). Germline V gene lookup returns CDR1 MNHNS and CDR2 SASEGT. The CDR3 totals 16 residues. The V end was cut by 2 bases, the J end by 6 bases, with 17 bases between.

This clone has just one count. The V call is TRBV30, the J call TRBJ1-6, with D maybe TRBD1 (5 bases). The V gene's germline CDR1 is GTSNPN and CDR2 SVGIG (reference sequence). The V end lost 2 bases, the J end lost 17 bases, and 22 bases lay between the germline ends. The CDR3 covers 14 residues. The CDR3 sequence: CAWSSTAAIQGIHF. CDR3 in DNA: TGTGCCTGGAGTTCGACGGCTGCGATTCAGGGTATCCACTTT.

This chain uses TRBV6-5 with TRBJ1-1; D is unresolved. V lost 2 bases and J lost 4, with 17 bases in between. The CDR3 sequence is 16 residues long. Germline V gives CDR1 MNHEY, CDR2 SVGAGI. CDR3 coding DNA: TGTGCCAGCAGTTACGCGCCTGGAGCAGTTAGCACTGAAGCTTTCTTT. Its translation: CASSYAPGAVSTEAFF.

In this sample, this clone turned up a few times. The gene calls are TRBV6-1 and TRBJ1-4; possible D gene TRBD1, 5 bases. This CDR3 spans 15 amino acids. CDR1 and CDR2 from the germline V gene are MNHNS and SASEGT. Trimming stripped 10 bases from V and 0 bases from J, with 15 bases between. CDR3 coding DNA: TGTGCCACCGGGGGGGAGGGGTCAACTAATGAAAAACTGTTTTTT. Its translation: CATGGEGSTNEKLFF.

V gene TRBV7-2 combines with J gene TRBJ2-1, with 7 bases aligning to TRBD2. CDR1 SGHTA and CDR2 FQGNSA come from the germline V gene. The CDR3 has 17 residues. Trimming at V came to 5 bases and at J to 7 bases, leaving 17 bases not matched to a gene. The CDR3 reads CASSQGLPNKPRNEQFF. In DNA, the CDR3 is TGTGCCAGCAGCCAGGGACTACCTAATAAACCTAGGAATGAGCAGTTCTTC.

The rearrangement joins TRBV30 to TRBJ2-3, with 8 positions matching TRBD2. Germline V CDR1 and CDR2: GTSNPN, SVGIG (reference sequence). This CDR3 contains 17 residues. V gave up 1 base and J gave up 0 bases; unmatched junction bases: 9. The CDR3 spells CAWSGVGRTSSTDTQYF. The CDR3, as DNA: TGTGCCTGGAGTGGAGTGGGTCGGACTAGCAGCACAGATACGCAGTATTTT.

The chain combines TRBV14 with TRBJ2-2, with a tentative D call TRBD1 (6 bases). The CDR3 runs to 14 residues. The V gene lost 4 bases and the J gene lost 6 bases, with 12 bases spanning the gap. Germline-derived CDR1 and CDR2 are SGHDN and FVKESK. The CDR3 sequence: CASSPWDISGELFF. CDR3 sequence (DNA): TGTGCCAGCAGCCCATGGGACATTTCCGGGGAGCTGTTTTTT.